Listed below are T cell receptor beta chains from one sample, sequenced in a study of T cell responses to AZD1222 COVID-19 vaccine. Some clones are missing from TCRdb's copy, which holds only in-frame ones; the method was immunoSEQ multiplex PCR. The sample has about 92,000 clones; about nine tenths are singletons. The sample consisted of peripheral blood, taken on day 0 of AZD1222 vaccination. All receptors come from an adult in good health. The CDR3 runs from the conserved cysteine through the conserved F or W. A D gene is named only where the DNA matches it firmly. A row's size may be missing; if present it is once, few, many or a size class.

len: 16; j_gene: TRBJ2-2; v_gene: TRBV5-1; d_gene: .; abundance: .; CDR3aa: CASSLDGGTNTGELFF; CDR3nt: TGCGCCAGCAGCTTGGATGGGGGAACGAACACCGGGGAGCTGTTTTTT
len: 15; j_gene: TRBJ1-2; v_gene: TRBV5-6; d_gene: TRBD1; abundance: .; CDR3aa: CASSPGQAPLYGYTF; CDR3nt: TGTGCCAGCAGCCCAGGACAGGCCCCACTCTATGGCTACACCTTC
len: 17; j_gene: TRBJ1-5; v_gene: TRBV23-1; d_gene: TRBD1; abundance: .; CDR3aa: CASSQSGGQGGNQPQHF; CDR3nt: TGCGCCAGCAGTCAATCTGGCGGACAGGGTGGCAATCAGCCCCAGCATTTT
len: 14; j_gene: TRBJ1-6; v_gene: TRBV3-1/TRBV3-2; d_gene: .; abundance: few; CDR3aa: CASSRYQGNSPLHF; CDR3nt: TGTGCCAGCAGCCGGTACCAGGGGAATTCACCCCTCCACTTT
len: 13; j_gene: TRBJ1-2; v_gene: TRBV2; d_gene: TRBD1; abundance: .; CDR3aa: CASTMTGEVGYTF; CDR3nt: TGTGCCAGCACCATGACAGGGGAGGTTGGCTACACCTTC
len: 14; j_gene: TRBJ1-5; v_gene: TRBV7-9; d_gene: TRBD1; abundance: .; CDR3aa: CASRPDREDQPQHF; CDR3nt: TGTGCCAGCAGACCCGACAGGGAGGATCAGCCCCAGCATTTT
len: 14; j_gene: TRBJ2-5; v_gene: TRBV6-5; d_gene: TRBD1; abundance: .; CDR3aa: CASSYDRVEETQYF; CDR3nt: TGTGCCAGCAGTTACGACAGGGTGGAAGAGACCCAGTACTTC
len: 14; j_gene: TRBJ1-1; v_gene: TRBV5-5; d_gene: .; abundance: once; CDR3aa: CASSLEGGWTEAFF; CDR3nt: TGTGCCAGCAGCTTGGAGGGGGGCTGGACTGAAGCTTTCTTT
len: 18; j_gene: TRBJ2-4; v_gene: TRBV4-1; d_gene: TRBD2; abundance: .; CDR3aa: CASSQVGGAQVAKNIQYF; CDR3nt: TGCGCCAGCAGCCAAGTCGGGGGGGCCCAGGTAGCCAAAAACATTCAGTACTTC
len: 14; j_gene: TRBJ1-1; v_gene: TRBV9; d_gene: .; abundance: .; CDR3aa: CASSVAGGNTEAFF; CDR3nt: TGTGCCAGCAGCGTAGCTGGGGGAAACACTGAAGCTTTCTTT
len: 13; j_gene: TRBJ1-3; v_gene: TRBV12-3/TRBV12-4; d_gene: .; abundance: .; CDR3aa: CASSFIMGNTIYF; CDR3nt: TGTGCCAGCAGCTTTATCATGGGAAACACCATATATTTT
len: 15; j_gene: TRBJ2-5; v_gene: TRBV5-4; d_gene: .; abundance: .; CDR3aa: CASSFGGLQKETQYF; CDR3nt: TGTGCCAGCAGCTTCGGGGGACTCCAGAAAGAGACCCAGTACTTC
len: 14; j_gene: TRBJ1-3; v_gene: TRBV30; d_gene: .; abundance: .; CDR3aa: CAWSVPGTGNTIYF; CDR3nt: TGTGCCTGGAGTGTACCCGGTACTGGAAACACCATATATTTT
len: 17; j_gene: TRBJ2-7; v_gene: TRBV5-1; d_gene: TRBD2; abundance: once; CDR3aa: CASHVTSGTTDLYEQYF; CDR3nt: TGCGCCAGCCATGTGACTAGCGGGACCACTGACCTCTACGAGCAGTACTTC
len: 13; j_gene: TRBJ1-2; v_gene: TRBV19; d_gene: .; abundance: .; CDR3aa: CASMEQVFDGYTF; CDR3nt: TGTGCCAGTATGGAACAGGTTTTCGATGGCTACACCTTC
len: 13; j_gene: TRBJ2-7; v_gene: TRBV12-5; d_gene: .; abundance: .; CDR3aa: CASGRGGGYEQYF; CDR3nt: TGTGCTAGTGGCCGGGGAGGTGGCTACGAGCAGTACTTC
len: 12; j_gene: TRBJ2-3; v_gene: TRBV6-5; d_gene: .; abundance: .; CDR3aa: CASADFTDTQYF; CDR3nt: TGTGCCAGCGCGGACTTCACAGATACGCAGTATTTT
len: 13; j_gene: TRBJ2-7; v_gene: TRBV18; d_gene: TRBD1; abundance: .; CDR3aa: CASSPGQQYEQYF; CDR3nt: TGTGCCAGCTCACCGGGACAGCAGTACGAGCAGTACTTC
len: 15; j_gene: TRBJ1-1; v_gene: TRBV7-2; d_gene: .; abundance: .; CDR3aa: CATKLWGPLNTEAFF; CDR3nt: TGTGCCACCAAGTTATGGGGCCCTTTGAACACTGAAGCTTTCTTT
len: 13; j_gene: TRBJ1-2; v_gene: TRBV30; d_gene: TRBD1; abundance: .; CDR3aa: CAWRQGKNYGYTF; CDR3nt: TGTGCCTGGAGACAGGGGAAGAACTATGGCTACACCTTC
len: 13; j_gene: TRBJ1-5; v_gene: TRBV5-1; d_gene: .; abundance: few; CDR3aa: CASSLKGGQPQHF; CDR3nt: TGCGCCAGCAGCTTGAAGGGGGGTCAGCCCCAGCATTTT
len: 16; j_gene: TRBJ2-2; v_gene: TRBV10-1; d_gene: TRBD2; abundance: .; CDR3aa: CASSGGLAGVSGELFF; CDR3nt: TGCGCCAGCAGTGGGGGACTAGCGGGAGTGTCCGGGGAGCTGTTTTTT
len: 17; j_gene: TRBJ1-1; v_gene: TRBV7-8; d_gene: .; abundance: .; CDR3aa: CASSLRLAGLMNTEAFF; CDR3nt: TGTGCCAGCAGCTTACGCTTGGCAGGACTCATGAACACTGAAGCTTTCTTT
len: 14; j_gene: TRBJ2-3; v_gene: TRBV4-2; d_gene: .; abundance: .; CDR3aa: CASSGEGETDTQYF; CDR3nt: TGTGCCAGCAGCGGGGAGGGGGAGACAGATACGCAGTATTTT
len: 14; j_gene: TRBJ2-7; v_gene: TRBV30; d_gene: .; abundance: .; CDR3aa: CAWSVGRGGYEQYF; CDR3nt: TGTGCCTGGAGTGTGGGCAGAGGGGGCTACGAGCAGTACTTC
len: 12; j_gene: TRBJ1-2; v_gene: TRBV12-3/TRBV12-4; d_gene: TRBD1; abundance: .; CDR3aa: CASNRGDYGYTF; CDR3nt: TGTGCCAGCAACAGGGGGGACTATGGCTACACCTTC
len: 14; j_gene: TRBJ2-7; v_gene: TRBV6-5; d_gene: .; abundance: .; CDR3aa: CASSRSQRTYEQYF; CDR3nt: TGTGCCAGCAGCCGATCTCAGAGAACCTACGAGCAGTACTTC
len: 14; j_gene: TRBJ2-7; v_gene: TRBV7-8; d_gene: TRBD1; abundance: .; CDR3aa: CASSLRDRGYEQYF; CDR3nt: TGTGCCAGCAGCCTCCGGGACAGGGGCTACGAGCAGTACTTC
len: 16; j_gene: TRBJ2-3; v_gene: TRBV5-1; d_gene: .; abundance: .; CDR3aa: CASSLVMAGLSDTQYF; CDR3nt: TGCGCCAGCAGCTTGGTCATGGCGGGGCTTTCAGATACGCAGTATTTT
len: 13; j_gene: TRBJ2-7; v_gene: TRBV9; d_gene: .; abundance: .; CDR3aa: CASSTRQESKQYF; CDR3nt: TGTGCCAGCAGCACCCGACAGGAAAGCAAGCAGTACTTC
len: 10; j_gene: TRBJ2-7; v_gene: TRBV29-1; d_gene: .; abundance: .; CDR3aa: CSVRDYEQYF; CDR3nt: TGCAGCGTACGGGACTACGAGCAGTACTTC
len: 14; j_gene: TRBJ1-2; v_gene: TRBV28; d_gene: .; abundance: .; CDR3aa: CASSFTRGSYGYTF; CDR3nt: TGTGCCAGCAGTTTTACGCGAGGCTCCTATGGCTACACCTTC
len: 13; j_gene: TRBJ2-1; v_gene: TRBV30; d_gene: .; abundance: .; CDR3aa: CAWSGDYFNEQFF; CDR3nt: TGTGCCTGGAGTGGTGACTATTTCAATGAGCAGTTCTTC
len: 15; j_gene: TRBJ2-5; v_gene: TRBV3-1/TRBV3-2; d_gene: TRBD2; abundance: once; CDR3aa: CASSQDGRARETQYF; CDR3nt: TGTGCCAGCAGCCAAGACGGGAGGGCCCGAGAGACCCAGTACTTC
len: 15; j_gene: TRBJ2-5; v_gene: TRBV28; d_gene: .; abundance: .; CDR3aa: CASSTPAGNQETQYF; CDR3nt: TGTGCCAGCAGCACCCCCGCAGGGAACCAAGAGACCCAGTACTTC
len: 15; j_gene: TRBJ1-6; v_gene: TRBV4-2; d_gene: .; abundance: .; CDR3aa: CASSQVAQDNSPLHF; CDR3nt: TGTGCCAGCAGCCAAGTTGCGCAGGATAATTCACCCCTCCACTTT
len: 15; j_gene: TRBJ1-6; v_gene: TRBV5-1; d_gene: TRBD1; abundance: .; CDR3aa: CASSLTPTGESPLHF; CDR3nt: TGCGCCAGCAGTTTGACCCCCACAGGGGAATCACCCCTCCACTTT
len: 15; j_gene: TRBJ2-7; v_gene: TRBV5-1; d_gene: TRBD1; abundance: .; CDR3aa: CASSQRQGTTYEQYF; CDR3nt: TGCGCCAGCAGCCAGCGACAGGGGACAACCTACGAGCAGTACTTC
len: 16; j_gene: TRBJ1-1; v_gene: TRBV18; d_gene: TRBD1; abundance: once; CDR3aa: CASSPLGQGGAAEAFF; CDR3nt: TGTGCCAGCTCACCACTTGGACAGGGGGGCGCAGCTGAAGCTTTCTTT
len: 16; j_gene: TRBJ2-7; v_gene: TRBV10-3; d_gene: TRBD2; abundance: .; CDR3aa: CAISDPAGGSSYEQYF; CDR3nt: TGTGCCATCAGTGACCCGGCGGGGGGGAGCTCCTACGAGCAGTACTTC
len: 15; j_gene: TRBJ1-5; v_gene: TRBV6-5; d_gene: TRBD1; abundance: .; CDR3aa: CATRVGQGSSQPQHF; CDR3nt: TGTGCCACGAGGGTGGGACAGGGCAGCAGTCAGCCCCAGCATTTT
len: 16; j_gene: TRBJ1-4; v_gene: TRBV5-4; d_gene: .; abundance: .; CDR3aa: CASSLDVGVTNEKLFF; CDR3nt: TGTGCCAGCAGCTTGGATGTGGGGGTCACTAATGAAAAACTGTTTTTT
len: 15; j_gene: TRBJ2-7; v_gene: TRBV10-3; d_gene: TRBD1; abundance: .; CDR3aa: CASRDQGGQAYEQYF; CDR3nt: TGTGCCAGCCGGGACCAAGGGGGACAGGCCTACGAGCAGTACTTC
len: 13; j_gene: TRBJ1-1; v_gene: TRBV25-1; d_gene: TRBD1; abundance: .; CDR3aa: CASRRQGNTEAFF; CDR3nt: TGTGCCAGCAGAAGACAGGGGAACACTGAAGCTTTCTTT
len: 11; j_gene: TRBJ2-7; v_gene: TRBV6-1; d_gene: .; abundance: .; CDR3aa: CASSEFSEQYF; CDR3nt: TGTGCCAGCAGTGAATTTAGCGAGCAGTACTTC
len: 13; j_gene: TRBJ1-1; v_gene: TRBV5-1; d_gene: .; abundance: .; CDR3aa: CASSLEKGAEAFF; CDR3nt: TGCGCCAGCAGCTTGGAGAAGGGCGCTGAAGCTTTCTTT
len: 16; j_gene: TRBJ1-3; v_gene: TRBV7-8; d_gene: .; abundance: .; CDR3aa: CASSPRPSGGGNTIYF; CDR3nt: TGTGCCAGCAGCCCCCGGCCCAGTGGCGGGGGAAACACCATATATTTT
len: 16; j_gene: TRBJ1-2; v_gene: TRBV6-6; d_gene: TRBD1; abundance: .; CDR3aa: CASSQGDGRGNYGYTF; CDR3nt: TGTGCCAGCAGCCAGGGGGACGGGCGGGGTAACTATGGCTACACCTTC
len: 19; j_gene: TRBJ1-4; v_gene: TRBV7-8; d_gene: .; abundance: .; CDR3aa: CASSLPAGIRQALGEKLFF; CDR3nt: TGTGCCAGCAGCTTACCTGCCGGTATTAGGCAGGCCCTGGGGGAAAAACTGTTTTTT
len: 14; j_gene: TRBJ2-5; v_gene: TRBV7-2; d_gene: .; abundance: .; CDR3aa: CASSDARGGWTQYF; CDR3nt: TGTGCCAGCAGCGACGCGCGGGGCGGGTGGACCCAGTACTTC
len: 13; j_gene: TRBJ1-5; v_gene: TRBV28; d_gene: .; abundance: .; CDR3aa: CATQGVSNQPQHF; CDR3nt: TGTGCCACCCAAGGGGTGAGCAATCAGCCCCAGCATTTT
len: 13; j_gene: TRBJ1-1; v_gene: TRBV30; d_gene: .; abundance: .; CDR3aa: CAWLRSFGTEAFF; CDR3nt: TGTGCCTGGTTACGGAGTTTTGGCACTGAAGCTTTCTTT
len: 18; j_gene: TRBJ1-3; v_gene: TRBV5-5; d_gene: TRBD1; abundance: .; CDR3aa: CASSLSINRGLSGNTIYF; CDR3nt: TGTGCCAGCAGCTTGAGTATTAACAGGGGACTTTCTGGAAACACCATATATTTT
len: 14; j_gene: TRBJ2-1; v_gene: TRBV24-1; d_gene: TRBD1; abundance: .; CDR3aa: CATSDEQGVGEQFF; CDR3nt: TGTGCCACCAGTGACGAACAGGGGGTGGGTGAGCAGTTCTTC
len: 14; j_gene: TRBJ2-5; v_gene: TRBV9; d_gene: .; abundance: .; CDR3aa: CASSVDPGTETQYF; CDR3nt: TGTGCCAGCAGCGTAGATCCGGGGACAGAGACCCAGTACTTC
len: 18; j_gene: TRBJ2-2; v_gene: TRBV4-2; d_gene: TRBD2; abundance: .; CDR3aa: CASSQVPGLAKNTGELFF; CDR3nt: TGTGCCAGCAGCCAAGTACCCGGACTAGCGAAGAACACCGGGGAGCTGTTTTTT